The clone carrying this T cell receptor beta chain was seen a single time. Its antigen is unidentified. The entry originates in a study of T cell responses to AZD1222 COVID-19 vaccine. Points from the study as a whole: It should be noted that donors were predominantly white British and more often female, and clonal diversity was possibly underestimated.

This CDR3 spans 14 amino acids. The V and J ends lost 0 bases and 9 bases respectively, with 13 bases between them. CDR1 is SGDLS, CDR2 YYNGEE, per germline. The protocol was immunoSEQ multiplex PCR, while the TCRdb copy is restricted to in-frame clones and leaves out a portion. The repertoire consists of 25,000 to 35,000 clones, with about 93% occurring once and the leading ten covering over 6.5%. The TCR sequence derives from an adult in good health. This specimen was peripheral blood, taken on day 0 of AZD1222 vaccination. This sequence joins TRBV9 and TRBJ1-5, with a tentative D call TRBD1 (5 bases). As DNA, the CDR3 is TGTGCCAGCAGCGTAGATGGAGGGGTGAGGCCCCAGCATTTT. It yields the protein CASSVDGGVRPQHF.